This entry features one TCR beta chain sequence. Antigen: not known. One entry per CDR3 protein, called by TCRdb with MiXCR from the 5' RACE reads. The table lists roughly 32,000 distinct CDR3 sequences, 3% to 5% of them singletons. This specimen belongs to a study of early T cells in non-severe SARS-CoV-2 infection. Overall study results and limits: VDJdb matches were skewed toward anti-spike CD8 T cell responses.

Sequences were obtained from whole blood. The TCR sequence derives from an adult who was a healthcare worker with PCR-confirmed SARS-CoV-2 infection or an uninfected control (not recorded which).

The CDR3 loop reads CASSEGSGGSYEQYF. As DNA, the CDR3 is TGTGCCAGCAGTGAAGGGAGCGGGGGTTCCTACGAGCAGTACTTC. The chain recombines TRBV2 with TRBJ2-7; 8 bases align to TRBD2. CDR3 length equals 15 residues. V was pared by 1 base and J by 1 base, with 3 bases of the junction left unmatched. The germline V gene encodes CDR1 SNHLY and CDR2 FYNNEI. Full variable domain (rest looked up from reference TRBV2 and TRBJ2-7): EPEVTQTPSHQVTQMGQEVILRCVPISNHLYFYWYRQILGQKVEFLVSFYNNEISEKSEIFDDQFSVERPDGSNFTLKIRSTKLEDSAMYFCASSEGSGGSYEQYFGPGTRLTVT.